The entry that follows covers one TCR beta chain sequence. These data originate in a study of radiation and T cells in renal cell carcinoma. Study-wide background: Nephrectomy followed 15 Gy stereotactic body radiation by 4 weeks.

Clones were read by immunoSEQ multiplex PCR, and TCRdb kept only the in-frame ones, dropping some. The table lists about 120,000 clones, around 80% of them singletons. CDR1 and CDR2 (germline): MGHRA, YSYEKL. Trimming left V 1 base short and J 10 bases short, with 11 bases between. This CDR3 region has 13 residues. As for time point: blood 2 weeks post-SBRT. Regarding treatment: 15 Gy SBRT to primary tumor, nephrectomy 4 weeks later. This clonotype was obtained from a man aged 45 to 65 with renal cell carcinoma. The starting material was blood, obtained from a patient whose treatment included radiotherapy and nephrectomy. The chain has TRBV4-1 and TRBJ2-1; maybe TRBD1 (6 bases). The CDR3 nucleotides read TGCGCCAGCAGCCAAGTTGGGGGCGGGGAGCAGTTCTTC. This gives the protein CASSQVGGGEQFF.